The next 3 T cell receptor beta chains were all read from a single sample in a study of cytotoxic CD8 clonotypes in ibrutinib-treated CLL. Repertoires were generated with immunoSEQ multiplex PCR, while TCRdb's copy carries only in-frame clones and drops some. Of about 120,000 clones detected, 70% to 90% appear once; the ten largest clones hold about 2%. Sample: PBMCs, taken after 24 months of ibrutinib treatment. The receptors derive from a human donor with chronic lymphocytic leukemia.

The genes are TRBV11-1 and TRBJ2-7; 10 bases line up with TRBD1. CDR1 is SGHAT and CDR2 is FQDESV in the germline V gene (reference sequence). The trim removed 7 bases at V and 1 base at J, leaving 7 bases unmatched. This CDR3 comprises 15 residues. Here the CDR3 reads CASTPGTGVSYEQYF. DNA of the CDR3: TGTGCCAGCACCCCCGGGACAGGGGTTTCCTACGAGCAGTACTTC.

The V and J genes are TRBV7-7 and TRBJ1-6; no firm D call. V lost 5 bases and J 10 bases, leaving 12 bases between the germline ends. The length of the CDR3 is 13 residues. The V gene's germline CDR1 is SSHAT and CDR2 FNYEAQ (reference sequence). This CDR3 reads CASSPNMGSPLHF. CDR3 in DNA: TGTGCCAGCAGCCCCAACATGGGGTCACCCCTCCACTTT.

The chain carries TRBV5-8 and TRBJ1-2, with D possibly being TRBD1 (5 bases). V was shortened by 5 bases and J by 2 bases, with 10 bases between the two germline ends. The CDR3 loop spans 13 amino acids. Germline V gene lookup returns CDR1 SGHTS and CDR2 YDEGEE. The CDR3 loop is CASSGRVNYGYTF. The CDR3 DNA reads as TGTGCCAGCAGTGGCAGGGTGAACTATGGCTACACCTTC.